This TCR beta chain was observed in a study of blood T cell repertoires in COVID-19. CDR1 is SEHNR and CDR2 is FQNEAQ in the germline V gene (reference sequence). The ends lost 10 bases at V and 0 bases at J; junction bases unmatched: 6. There are 15 residues in the CDR3. The protocol was immunoSEQ multiplex PCR, while the TCRdb copy is restricted to in-frame clones and leaves out a portion. This sample has about 270,000 clones, with around 88% found just once. Sample: PBMCs or T cells enriched from blood (not recorded which). The chain joins TRBV7-9 to TRBJ2-6, with TRBD2 identical over 7 bases. The clonotype originates from a woman aged 40-49 years with acute COVID-19. CDR3 DNA: TGTGCCACCCGGGGGGAAAGCTCTGGGGCCAACGTCCTGACTTTC. Its translation is CATRGESSGANVLTF.